This T cell receptor (beta chain) was captured in a study of regulatory T cells. Points from the study as a whole: Compared with autologous conventional CD4+ cells and control regulatory cells, CD3G-deficient regulatory T cells showed reduced diversity. Roughly tenfold fewer unique productive TRB reads came from patient Treg samples versus control samples.

The primer mix had 52 TRBV and 13 TRBJ primers. The repertoire was sequenced with immunoSEQ multiplex PCR; TCRdb's copy has only in-frame clones and lacks some. This sample yields about 6,100 clones, of which 85% to 90% are seen a single time; less than 2% belongs to the top ten. Germline V gene sequence: CDR1 LNHDA, CDR2 SQIVND (reference sequence). The ends were cut back, 3 bases at V and 0 bases at J, with 5 bases in the middle. This CDR3 region has 14 residues. Worth noting for this clone: What it binds is not known.

The TCR sequence derives from a person in their late teens or twenties with CD3G deficiency. The specimen sequenced was CD4+ Tregs sorted from blood. The chain couples TRBV19 to TRBJ2-2; weak D call: TRBD2 (5 bases). In DNA, the CDR3 is TGTGCCAGTAGTATGAGGGCGAACACCGGGGAGCTGTTTTTT. It specifies CASSMRANTGELFF.